The source of this TCR beta chain is a study of T cell changes during pregnancy in multiple sclerosis. Measured with immunoSEQ multiplex PCR; TCRdb has only the in-frame clones, and not every one. The sample has over 35,000 clones, 80% to 95% seen once. The CDR3 has 15 amino acids. CDR1 is LNHDA and CDR2 is SQIVND in the germline V gene (reference sequence). Unmatched junction bases numbered 4, after V lost 5 bases and J lost 0 bases. Of note for this clone: Other DNA sequences in the same sample also yield this CDR3.

The sequencing input was peripheral blood. The V and J genes are TRBV19 and TRBJ1-5; TRBD1 agrees at 7 bases. This TCR was sampled from a female donor with multiple sclerosis, enrolled in a pregnancy study. DNA of the CDR3: TGTGCCAGTAGTCGGACAGGTTATAGCAATCAGCCCCAGCATTTT. Amino acids: CASSRTGYSNQPQHF.